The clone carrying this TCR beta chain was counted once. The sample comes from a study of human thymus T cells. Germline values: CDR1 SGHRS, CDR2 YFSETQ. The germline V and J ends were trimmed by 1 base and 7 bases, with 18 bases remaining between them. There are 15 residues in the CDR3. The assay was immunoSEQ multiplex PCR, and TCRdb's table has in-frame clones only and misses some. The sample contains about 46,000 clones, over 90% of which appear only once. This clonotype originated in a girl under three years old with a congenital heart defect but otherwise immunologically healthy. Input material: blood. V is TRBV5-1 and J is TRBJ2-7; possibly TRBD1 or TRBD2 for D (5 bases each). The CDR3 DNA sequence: TGCGCCAGCAGCTTGACGCGGCAGGGAGAGGGGGAGCAGTACTTC. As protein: CASSLTRQGEGEQYF.